The next 30 T cell receptor beta chains were all read from a single sample in a study of blood T cell repertoires in COVID-19 (dated by TCRdb to 2018 to 2021). The library was built by means of the immunoSEQ multiplex PCR assay. As stored in TCRdb, this immuneACCESS dataset retains in-frame rearrangements with V and J assigned. A fraction of the clones does not appear; measured against another copy, unresolved V genes explain less than half of the discrepancy, and the remainder lacks a known reason. This sample gives 250,000 to 300,000 clones in total; around 82% of them show up just once. The top ten constitute approximately 6% of the sample. Sequenced material: peripheral blood. Source of these receptors: an elderly man with acute or convalescent COVID-19.

Regarding this clone: Other DNA sequences in this specimen translate into the identical CDR3. The V call is TRBV10-3, the J call TRBJ2-2; 10 bases agree with TRBD1. There are 15 residues in the CDR3. Germline V gene data show CDR1 as ENHRY and CDR2 as SYGVKD. Trimming took 3 bases from V and 4 from J; bases not matched to a gene: 2. The DNA for the CDR3 is TGTGCCATCAGTGATCGGGACAGGGGCACCGGGGAGCTGTTTTTT. It codes for CAISDRDRGTGELFF.

This clone was observed a handful of times. The CDR3 bases are TGTGCCAGCAGCCAGGGGTTCGGGACAGTTGGAAACACCATATATTTT. Residues: CASSQGFGTVGNTIYF. V usage is TRBV9 and J usage is TRBJ1-3; 7 bases are shared with TRBD1. The germline gives CDR1 SGDLS, CDR2 YYNGEE. The ends lost 4 bases at V and 3 bases at J; junction bases unmatched: 10. This CDR3 spans 16 amino acids.

This chain joins TRBV6-1 and TRBJ1-3; D unresolved. The germline V gene encodes CDR1 MNHNS and CDR2 SASEGT. The germline V and J ends were trimmed by 1 base and 1 base, with 14 bases remaining between them. The CDR3 consists of 17 residues. CDR3 loop: CASSEVGGILSGNTIYF. As DNA, the CDR3 is TGTGCCAGCAGTGAAGTTGGAGGGATCCTATCTGGAAACACCATATATTTT.

The chain couples TRBV27 to TRBJ2-7, with TRBD2 matching 7 bases. The CDR3 spans 12 residues. Germline values: CDR1 MNHEY, CDR2 SMNVEV (reference sequence). J lost 2 bases, V lost 8 bases, and 3 bases had no gene match. The CDR3 DNA is TGTGCCAGCGCGGGAGCAACCTACGAGCAGTACTTC. This codes for CASAGATYEQYF.

The J gene is TRBJ1-1, the V gene TRBV11-1, with D tentatively TRBD1 (6 bases). CDR1 and CDR2 from the germline V gene are SGHAT and FQDESV (reference sequence). The V and J ends lost 1 base and 0 bases respectively, with 9 bases between them. CDR3 length: 15 residues. The CDR3: CASSLEGGLNTEAFF. The CDR3 DNA reads as TGTGCCAGCAGCTTAGAGGGGGGGCTGAACACTGAAGCTTTCTTT.

The chain recombines TRBV30 with TRBJ1-6; the D is unclear. The CDR3 has 15 residues. V was clipped by 3 bases and J by 10 bases, with 19 bases between them. Germline V gene lookup returns CDR1 GTSNPN and CDR2 SVGIG (reference sequence). The chain's CDR3 is CAWSPFSGGRSPLHF. CDR3 nucleotides: TGTGCCTGGAGCCCCTTCTCAGGAGGTCGATCACCCCTCCACTTT. The whole variable domain, remainder taken from reference TRBV30 and TRBJ1-6, is SQTIHQWPATLVQPVGSPLSLECTVEGTSNPNLYWYRQAAGRGLQLLFYSVGIGQISSEVPQNLSASRPQDRQFILSSKKLLLSDSGFYLCAWSPFSGGRSPLHFGNGTRLTVT.

The chain combines TRBV7-2 with TRBJ2-5; TRBD1 matches at 11 bases. Trimming cost V 1 base and J 5 bases; bases outside gene matches: 6. CDR1 is SGHTA, CDR2 FQGNSA, per germline. CDR3 length: 16 residues. CDR3 sequence (DNA): TGTGCCAGCAGCTTAGGGGACAGGGGGATGTGGGAGACCCAGTACTTC. Translated, it gives CASSLGDRGMWETQYF.

The chain carries TRBV28 and TRBJ2-7, with D possibly matching TRBD1 (6 bases). V lost 5 bases and J 2 bases, leaving 13 bases between the germline ends. The CDR3 length is 14 residues. Germline V gene sequence: CDR1 MDHEN, CDR2 SYDVKM. The CDR3 DNA reads TGTGCCAGCAGTACCGGACAGAGTCCCTACGAGCAGTACTTC. Translating it yields CASSTGQSPYEQYF. Full variable domain (outside the CDR3, taken from reference TRBV28 and TRBJ2-7): DVKVTQSSRYLVKRTGEKVFLECVQDMDHENMFWYRQDPGLGLRLIYFSYDVKMKEKGDIPEGYSVSREKKERFSLILESASTNQTSMYLCASSTGQSPYEQYFGPGTRLTVT.

The chain carries TRBV4-1 and TRBJ2-1; TRBD1 matches 9 bases. The CDR3 contains 15 residues. The V and J ends lost 0 bases and 3 bases, in that order; junction bases with no gene match: 0. Germline CDR1 is MGHRA and CDR2 is YSYEKL. The CDR3 DNA sequence: TGCGCCAGCAGCCAAGAGGGACAGGGCTACAATGAGCAGTTCTTC. It translates to CASSQEGQGYNEQFF.

The chain is built from TRBV18 and TRBJ1-1, with D uncertain. The CDR3 runs to 17 residues. CDR1 is KGHSH and CDR2 is LQKENI in the germline V gene. V gave up 2 bases and J gave up 0 bases, with 16 bases separating them. The CDR3 region is CASSPSIVGGMNTEAFF. The CDR3 DNA follows: TGTGCCAGCTCACCATCGATAGTCGGAGGAATGAACACTGAAGCTTTCTTT.

This clone was seen only once. V is TRBV3-1 (or the pseudogene TRBV3-2) and J is TRBJ2-5; D is possibly TRBD1 (5 bases). From germline, CDR1 is LGHDT and CDR2 YNNKEL (reference sequence). The CDR3 is 16 amino acids. The V and J ends lost 1 base and 2 bases respectively, with 14 bases between them. This CDR3 reads CASSQGTSVTQETQYF. Here the CDR3 DNA reads TGTGCCAGCAGCCAAGGGACATCGGTAACTCAAGAGACCCAGTACTTC.

CDR3 nucleotides: TGCGCCAGCAGCCCCCTGCTCCGGGAGACCCAGTACTTC. Translation: CASSPLLRETQYF. V gene TRBV5-1 combines with J gene TRBJ2-5; D unclear. This CDR3 is 13 amino acids long. Germline V gene lookup returns CDR1 SGHRS and CDR2 YFSETQ. Trimming pared 4 bases from V and 5 bases from J, leaving 12 bases between.

The CDR3 region is CASSEWSGPFAEQYF. For the CDR3, the DNA is TGTGCCAGCAGTGAATGGAGCGGCCCCTTCGCCGAGCAGTACTTC. The chain joins TRBV2 to TRBJ2-7, with D perhaps matching TRBD2 (5 bases). Germline CDR1 and CDR2: SNHLY and FYNNEI. The V gene lost 2 bases and the J gene lost 6 bases, with 17 bases spanning the gap. CDR3 length: 15 residues.

The J gene is TRBJ2-2, the V gene TRBV19; 12 nucleotides match TRBD1. Trimming at V came to 5 bases and at J to 5 bases, leaving 12 bases not matched to a gene. Germline V gives CDR1 LNHDA, CDR2 SQIVND (reference sequence). CDR3 size: 18 residues. CDR3: CASSRVPGTGGRTGELFF. The CDR3 DNA sequence: TGTGCCAGTAGTCGCGTCCCCGGGACAGGGGGCCGGACCGGGGAGCTGTTTTTT.

The chain carries TRBV5-1 and TRBJ1-1; 10 bases are a match to TRBD1. The V segment lost 4 bases and the J segment 5 bases; nucleotides outside the gene matches: 8. Germline V lookup: CDR1 SGHRS, CDR2 YFSETQ. The CDR3 extends over 15 amino acids. The CDR3 is CASSPGQGLGTEAFF. In nucleotides, the CDR3 is TGCGCCAGCAGCCCGGGACAGGGGCTTGGAACTGAAGCTTTCTTT.

A remark on this clone: This same CDR3 is encoded by further DNA sequences in the sample. The rearrangement uses TRBV5-4 and TRBJ2-7; D perhaps matches TRBD1 (6 bases). V lost 3 bases to trimming and J lost 3 bases, with 10 bases between them. The CDR3 is made up of 13 amino acids. Germline V CDR1 and CDR2: SGHNT, YYREEE (reference sequence). CDR3 in DNA: TGTGCCAGCAGCTCGACAGGAGACTACGAGCAGTACTTC. This sequence encodes CASSSTGDYEQYF.

This chain links TRBV6-1 with TRBJ2-1; 12 bases map to TRBD2. Trimming removed 4 bases from V and 6 bases from J; junction bases left unmatched: 1. The CDR3 is 14 residues long. Germline CDR1 MNHNS, CDR2 SASEGT. The CDR3 nucleotides read TGTGCCAGCAGTGGACTAGCGGGAGCCAATGAGCAGTTCTTC. This sequence encodes CASSGLAGANEQFF.

A note on this clone: Other DNA sequences in the same sample also yield this CDR3. The chain is built from TRBV28 and TRBJ2-1; TRBD2 matches at 12 bases. The ends lost 6 bases at V and 3 bases at J; junction bases unmatched: 3. Per the germline V gene, CDR1 is MDHEN and CDR2 is SYDVKM. The length of the CDR3 is 15 residues. The CDR3 sequence is CASRTTSGSYNEQFF. As DNA, the CDR3 is TGTGCCAGCAGAACGACTAGCGGGAGCTACAATGAGCAGTTCTTC.

In this sample, this clone turned up once. The gene calls are TRBV3-1 (or the pseudogene TRBV3-2) and TRBJ2-7, with 9 bases aligning to TRBD1. This CDR3 spans 15 amino acids. Looked up from germline, CDR1 is LGHDT and CDR2 is YNNKEL (reference sequence). V dropped 4 bases and J dropped 3; count of bases not matched to a gene: 7. The CDR3 protein is CASSPSGQGDYEQYF. The DNA of the CDR3 is TGTGCCAGCAGCCCCTCGGGACAGGGTGACTACGAGCAGTACTTC.

The rearrangement joins TRBV21-1 to TRBJ2-7; the table's D call, TRBD2, was not checked against the DNA. TRBV21-1 corresponds to a pseudogene. The CDR3 runs 21 residues. The CDR3 loop is CASSKRYEGTSGGAGPDEQYF. DNA of the CDR3: TGTGCCAGCAGCAAAAGGTACGAAGGGACTAGCGGGGGGGCAGGCCCCGACGAGCAGTACTTC.

Here the CDR3 DNA reads TGTGCCAGCAGGTCGGGGGACAGGGGGCGCGCTGAAGCTTTCTTT. Translated, it gives CASRSGDRGRAEAFF. V is TRBV6-5 and J is TRBJ1-1, with 12 bases fitting TRBD1. V dropped 6 bases and J dropped 6; count of bases not matched to a gene: 8. The CDR3 has 15 amino acids. In germline, CDR1 is MNHEY, CDR2 SVGAGI.

The chain carries TRBV2 and TRBJ2-1, with D perhaps TRBD2 (5 bases). Germline V gene data show CDR1 as SNHLY and CDR2 as FYNNEI. The V and J ends lost 8 bases and 0 bases respectively, with 14 bases between them. The CDR3 has 15 residues. This CDR3 reads CASSSGPSSYNEQFF. The CDR3 nucleotides read TGTGCCAGCTCCAGCGGCCCCAGCTCCTACAATGAGCAGTTCTTC.

The chain has TRBV7-8 and TRBJ2-7; 10 bases align to TRBD2. The CDR3 runs 15 residues. Germline V gene sequence: CDR1 SGHVS, CDR2 FQNEAQ. The J segment lost 6 bases and the V segment lost 5 bases, leaving 10 bases of the junction unmatched. This chain's CDR3 is CASSAQLAGAAEQYF. In DNA form, the CDR3 reads TGTGCCAGCAGCGCCCAGCTAGCGGGAGCTGCCGAGCAGTACTTC.

The chain joins TRBV24-1 to TRBJ2-2; weak D call: TRBD2 (6 bases). Per germline, CDR1 KGHDR and CDR2 SFDVKD. V was clipped by 9 bases and J by 3 bases, with 13 bases between them. The CDR3 is 14 amino acids. In DNA, the CDR3 is TGTGCCACCGCGGGGACGCGGGACACCGGGGAGCTGTTTTTT. Amino acid sequence: CATAGTRDTGELFF.

The chain joins TRBV30 to TRBJ1-1, with 7 bases aligning to TRBD1. Germline V lookup: CDR1 GTSNPN, CDR2 SVGIG (reference sequence). J gave up 5 bases and V 5 bases, and 5 bases lay outside the gene matches. CDR3 length equals 12 residues. The CDR3 here is CAWAQGVTEAFF. The DNA of the CDR3 is TGTGCCTGGGCCCAGGGGGTGACTGAAGCTTTCTTT.

This clone was seen a handful of times. The chain recombines TRBV2 with TRBJ1-6; 7 positions agree with TRBD1. J gave up 0 bases and V 11 bases, and 7 bases lay outside the gene matches. Per the germline V gene, CDR1 is SNHLY and CDR2 is FYNNEI. This CDR3 is built from 15 residues. The CDR3 coding sequence is TGTGCCCGGCGGGCAGGGGGCTCCTATAATTCACCCCTCCACTTT. Its protein product is CARRAGGSYNSPLHF.

This chain links TRBV5-4 with TRBJ2-2, with TRBD1 identical over 9 bases. The junction had 8 bases not matched to a gene; V was cut back by 5 bases and J by 0 bases. This CDR3 region has 17 residues. The germline CDR1 and CDR2 sequences are SGHNT and YYREEE (reference sequence). The CDR3 DNA reads as TGTGCCAGCAGGACCGGGACAGGGACGGCGAACACCGGGGAGCTGTTTTTT. It encodes CASRTGTGTANTGELFF.

The rearrangement joins TRBV7-9 to TRBJ2-2, with D possibly being TRBD1 (8 bases). From germline, CDR1 is SEHNR and CDR2 FQNEAQ (reference sequence). This CDR3 has 15 residues. Trimming stripped 6 bases from V and 3 bases from J, with 14 bases between. The CDR3 DNA is TGTGCCAGCAGAGAAGCGGGACAGGACACCGGGGAGCTGTTTTTT. This codes for CASREAGQDTGELFF.

The chain links TRBV6-1 to TRBJ1-3; D remains ambiguous. Per germline, CDR1 MNHNS and CDR2 SASEGT. Trimming took 3 bases from V and 4 from J, leaving 10 bases between them. The CDR3 totals 14 residues. This CDR3 is CASSEVGYGNTIYF. The CDR3 DNA reads as TGTGCCAGCAGTGAGGTCGGGTACGGAAACACCATATATTTT.

The V gene is TRBV19, the J gene TRBJ2-5; 8 bases match TRBD2. CDR1 and CDR2 from the germline V gene are LNHDA and SQIVND (reference sequence). The CDR3 has 12 amino acids. Germline trimming cut 9 bases from V and 4 bases from J; bases unmatched to any gene: 4. DNA for the CDR3: TGTGCCAGCAAGAGCGGGGGAGAGACCCAGTACTTC. Its translation: CASKSGGETQYF.